Listed below are T cell receptor beta chains from one sample, sequenced in a study of Graves' ophthalmopathy and Graves' hyperthyroidism. TCRdb re-called the multiplex PCR reads with MiXCR, one entry per CDR3 protein. Of 200,000 to 250,000 distinct CDR3 sequences detected, around 30% appear once; the ten largest clones hold 8.5% to 9.5%. Sequencing was carried out using peripheral blood. The receptor set was obtained from a man aged 50-59 years with Graves' ophthalmopathy. Both conserved end residues are part of each CDR3. A D gene is named only where the DNA matches it firmly. Where a row states a size, it is once, few, many or the class of an expanded clone; other rows omit it.

V gene: TRBV11-2
D gene: TRBD2
J gene: TRBJ2-7
clone size: many
CDR3 protein: CASSWTFSSGRAEQYF
CDR3 DNA: TGTGCCAGCAGCTGGACCTTTTCTAGCGGGAGAGCCGAGCAGTACTTC

V gene: TRBV7-8
D gene: -
J gene: TRBJ1-2
clone size: many
CDR3 protein: CASSLHGANYGYTF
CDR3 DNA: TGTGCCAGCAGCTTACACGGAGCTAACTATGGCTACACCTTC

V gene: TRBV12-3/TRBV12-4
D gene: TRBD2
J gene: TRBJ2-2
clone size: -
CDR3 protein: CASSLATRAGGLATGELFF
CDR3 DNA: TGTGCCAGCAGTTTAGCAACTAGAGCGGGAGGGCTAGCTACCGGGGAGCTGTTTTTT

V gene: TRBV20-1
D gene: -
J gene: TRBJ2-7
clone size: many
CDR3 protein: CSARDSGHEQYF
CDR3 DNA: TGCAGTGCTAGAGATTCAGGACACGAGCAGTACTTC

V gene: TRBV7-9
D gene: TRBD2
J gene: TRBJ2-5
clone size: many
CDR3 protein: CASSSGTSGTAETQYF
CDR3 DNA: TGTGCCAGCAGCTCCGGGACTAGCGGGACGGCAGAGACCCAGTACTTC

V gene: TRBV4-2
D gene: TRBD1
J gene: TRBJ1-1
clone size: -
CDR3 protein: CASSPRQGARTVNTEAFF
CDR3 DNA: TGTGCCAGCAGCCCCAGACAGGGGGCGAGGACAGTGAACACTGAAGCTTTCTTT

V gene: TRBV28
D gene: -
J gene: TRBJ1-1
clone size: many
CDR3 protein: CASSGPRGWMNTEAFF
CDR3 DNA: TGTGCCAGCAGTGGCCCTCGGGGATGGATGAACACTGAAGCTTTCTTT

V gene: TRBV4-3
D gene: TRBD1
J gene: TRBJ1-5
clone size: many
CDR3 protein: CASSQDRGTNQPQHF
CDR3 DNA: TGCGCCAGCAGCCAGGACAGGGGGACCAATCAGCCCCAGCATTTT

V gene: TRBV28
D gene: TRBD1
J gene: TRBJ1-5
clone size: many
CDR3 protein: CASSETGRNQPQHF
CDR3 DNA: TGTGCCAGCAGCGAGACAGGGCGAAATCAGCCCCAGCATTTT

V gene: TRBV20-1
D gene: -
J gene: TRBJ2-5
clone size: many
CDR3 protein: CSARAPGRETQYF
CDR3 DNA: TGCAGTGCTAGAGCCCCGGGGCGGGAGACCCAGTACTTC

V gene: TRBV6-5
D gene: -
J gene: TRBJ1-5
clone size: -
CDR3 protein: CASSYSGTPGDQPQHF
CDR3 DNA: TGTGCCAGCAGTTACTCGGGCACTCCGGGTGACCAGCCCCAGCATTTT

V gene: TRBV7-2
D gene: -
J gene: TRBJ2-2
clone size: many
CDR3 protein: CASNLGQFFGTGELFF
CDR3 DNA: -

V gene: TRBV7-8
D gene: -
J gene: TRBJ2-7
clone size: -
CDR3 protein: CASSLKTDSSYEQYF
CDR3 DNA: TGTGCCAGCAGCTTAAAAACCGACAGCTCCTACGAGCAGTACTTC

V gene: TRBV12-3/TRBV12-4
D gene: -
J gene: TRBJ1-5
clone size: many
CDR3 protein: CASTDSDQPQHF
CDR3 DNA: TGTGCCAGCACGGACAGCGATCAGCCCCAGCATTTT

V gene: TRBV28
D gene: TRBD2
J gene: TRBJ2-5
clone size: many
CDR3 protein: CASILAANRQETQYF
CDR3 DNA: TGTGCCAGCATCCTAGCGGCCAACCGCCAAGAGACCCAGTACTTC

V gene: TRBV6-1
D gene: -
J gene: TRBJ1-1
clone size: -
CDR3 protein: CASSAGSEGTEAFF
CDR3 DNA: TGTGCCAGTTCGGCTGGATCGGAAGGCACTGAAGCTTTCTTT

V gene: TRBV5-1
D gene: -
J gene: TRBJ2-7
clone size: many
CDR3 protein: CASSPGTLSSYEQYF
CDR3 DNA: TGCGCCAGCAGCCCTGGGACGTTGAGCTCCTACGAGCAGTACTTC

V gene: TRBV6-2/TRBV6-3
D gene: TRBD1
J gene: TRBJ2-2
clone size: -
CDR3 protein: CASSGQGGGELFF
CDR3 DNA: TGTGCCAGCAGCGGACAGGGTGGCGGGGAGCTGTTTTTT

V gene: TRBV11-2
D gene: TRBD2
J gene: TRBJ2-7
clone size: many
CDR3 protein: CASSLDRTSGSYEQYF
CDR3 DNA: TGTGCCAGCAGCTTAGATAGGACTAGCGGGAGCTACGAGCAGTACTTC

V gene: TRBV20-1
D gene: -
J gene: TRBJ1-1
clone size: many
CDR3 protein: CSARVQGMNTEAFF
CDR3 DNA: TGCAGTGCTAGAGTTCAGGGCATGAACACTGAAGCTTTCTTT

V gene: TRBV6-1
D gene: TRBD2
J gene: TRBJ2-5
clone size: many
CDR3 protein: CASRLAGGAETQYF
CDR3 DNA: TGTGCCAGCAGGCTAGCGGGAGGGGCAGAGACCCAGTACTTC

V gene: TRBV6-2/TRBV6-3
D gene: -
J gene: TRBJ2-4
clone size: -
CDR3 protein: CASSRCTGTCKNIQYF
CDR3 DNA: TGTGCCAGCAGCCGATGTACCGGGACGTGTAAAAACATTCAGTACTTC

V gene: TRBV12-3/TRBV12-4
D gene: TRBD1
J gene: TRBJ1-2
clone size: -
CDR3 protein: CASSPTGTGYGYTF
CDR3 DNA: TGTGCCAGCAGCCCGACAGGGACAGGCTATGGCTACACCTTC

V gene: TRBV10-3
D gene: -
J gene: TRBJ2-2
clone size: many
CDR3 protein: CAIRREGTGELFF
CDR3 DNA: TGTGCCATCAGGCGAGAGGGGACCGGGGAACTGTTTTTT

V gene: TRBV12-3/TRBV12-4
D gene: -
J gene: TRBJ1-2
clone size: -
CDR3 protein: CASSFDPGGYTF
CDR3 DNA: TGTGCCAGCAGTTTCGATCCCGGCGGCTACACCTTC

V gene: TRBV12-3/TRBV12-4
D gene: -
J gene: TRBJ1-1
clone size: many
CDR3 protein: CASRLNTEAFF
CDR3 DNA: TGTGCCAGCAGACTCAACACTGAAGCTTTCTTT

V gene: TRBV6-1
D gene: -
J gene: TRBJ2-5
clone size: once
CDR3 protein: CASSEVNKETQYF
CDR3 DNA: TGTGCCAGCAGTGAGGTTAATAAAGAGACCCAGTACTTC

V gene: TRBV27
D gene: -
J gene: TRBJ1-5
clone size: many
CDR3 protein: CASSYADNQPQHF
CDR3 DNA: TGTGCCAGCAGTTATGCAGACAATCAGCCCCAGCATTTT

V gene: TRBV27
D gene: TRBD1
J gene: TRBJ1-2
clone size: -
CDR3 protein: CASRWQGGLNYGYTF
CDR3 DNA: TGTGCCAGCAGGTGGCAGGGGGGCCTTAACTATGGCTACACCTTC

V gene: TRBV12-3/TRBV12-4
D gene: -
J gene: TRBJ2-7
clone size: many
CDR3 protein: CASTGGGEFYEQYF
CDR3 DNA: TGTGCCAGCACCGGTGGGGGAGAGTTCTACGAGCAGTACTTC

V gene: TRBV20-1
D gene: -
J gene: TRBJ1-1
clone size: many
CDR3 protein: CSARTAEILNTEAFF
CDR3 DNA: TGCAGTGCTAGAACCGCTGAGATCCTGAACACTGAAGCTTTCTTT

V gene: TRBV20-1
D gene: -
J gene: TRBJ1-3
clone size: many
CDR3 protein: CSATSEEAFSGNTIYF
CDR3 DNA: TGCAGTGCTACCTCCGAGGAGGCATTCTCTGGAAACACCATATATTTT

V gene: TRBV20-1
D gene: -
J gene: TRBJ1-5
clone size: many
CDR3 protein: CSASLGDFSNQPQHF
CDR3 DNA: TGCAGTGCTAGCCTAGGGGATTTTAGCAATCAGCCCCAGCATTTT

V gene: TRBV7-2
D gene: TRBD1
J gene: TRBJ1-2
clone size: many
CDR3 protein: CASSLGGTGGRYGYTF
CDR3 DNA: TGTGCCAGCAGCTTAGGTGGGACAGGGGGACGGTATGGCTACACCTTC

V gene: TRBV20-1
D gene: -
J gene: TRBJ1-1
clone size: many
CDR3 protein: CSARLGGRLTEAFF
CDR3 DNA: TGCAGTGCTCGCCTCGGGGGGAGATTGACTGAAGCTTTCTTT

V gene: TRBV28
D gene: -
J gene: TRBJ2-5
clone size: many
CDR3 protein: CASRYLGQIQETQYF
CDR3 DNA: TGTGCCAGCAGGTATCTTGGACAGATCCAAGAGACCCAGTACTTC

V gene: TRBV19
D gene: TRBD2
J gene: TRBJ2-7
clone size: few
CDR3 protein: CASSSTVAGNAGYEQYF
CDR3 DNA: TGTGCCAGTAGTAGTACGGTAGCGGGAAACGCGGGATACGAGCAGTACTTC

V gene: TRBV5-4
D gene: TRBD2
J gene: TRBJ2-2
clone size: many
CDR3 protein: CASSLASGLNTGELFF
CDR3 DNA: TGTGCCAGCAGCTTGGCTAGCGGGCTGAACACCGGGGAGCTGTTTTTT

V gene: TRBV5-1
D gene: -
J gene: TRBJ2-5
clone size: many
CDR3 protein: CASSIGQIQETQYF
CDR3 DNA: TGCGCCAGCAGCATAGGACAGATTCAAGAGACCCAGTACTTC

V gene: TRBV24-1
D gene: TRBD1
J gene: TRBJ2-7
clone size: -
CDR3 protein: CATSDHRGEQYF
CDR3 DNA: TGTGCCACCAGTGACCACAGGGGCGAGCAGTACTTC

V gene: TRBV7-9
D gene: -
J gene: TRBJ1-2
clone size: many
CDR3 protein: CASSPISGDYGYTF
CDR3 DNA: TGTGCCAGCAGCCCAATTTCGGGTGACTATGGCTACACCTTC

V gene: TRBV28
D gene: -
J gene: TRBJ2-7
clone size: few
CDR3 protein: CASSLLALQRNEQYF
CDR3 DNA: TGTGCCAGCAGTTTATTGGCGCTACAGCGGAACGAGCAGTACTTC

V gene: TRBV7-9
D gene: TRBD1
J gene: TRBJ2-7
clone size: many
CDR3 protein: CASSPGQGQYEQYF
CDR3 DNA: TGTGCCAGCAGCCCGGGACAGGGGCAATACGAGCAGTACTTC

V gene: TRBV27
D gene: -
J gene: TRBJ2-7
clone size: many
CDR3 protein: CASSPWGPSYEQYF
CDR3 DNA: TGTGCCAGCAGTCCCTGGGGTCCCTCCTACGAGCAGTACTTC

V gene: TRBV7-9
D gene: -
J gene: TRBJ1-1
clone size: many
CDR3 protein: CASSLPGTTEAFF
CDR3 DNA: TGTGCCAGCAGCCTACCCGGGACGACTGAAGCTTTCTTT

V gene: TRBV20-1
D gene: -
J gene: TRBJ1-1
clone size: many
CDR3 protein: CSARPSQNTEAFF
CDR3 DNA: TGCAGTGCTAGGCCGAGCCAGAACACTGAAGCTTTCTTT

V gene: TRBV4-1
D gene: TRBD1
J gene: TRBJ2-5
clone size: many
CDR3 protein: CASSRLPGQGGRETQYF
CDR3 DNA: TGCGCCAGCAGCCGCCTCCCGGGACAGGGAGGGCGAGAGACCCAGTACTTC

V gene: TRBV20-1
D gene: TRBD2
J gene: TRBJ2-7
clone size: many
CDR3 protein: CSGAGGSYEQYF
CDR3 DNA: TGCAGTGGAGCGGGAGGCTCCTACGAGCAGTACTTC

V gene: TRBV30
D gene: -
J gene: TRBJ2-5
clone size: few
CDR3 protein: CAWSVGSSETQYF
CDR3 DNA: TGTGCCTGGAGTGTCGGCAGCTCTGAGACCCAGTACTTC

V gene: TRBV20-1
D gene: -
J gene: TRBJ1-1
clone size: many
CDR3 protein: CSARGIGIGAEAFF
CDR3 DNA: TGCAGTGCTAGAGGAATTGGGATCGGGGCTGAAGCTTTCTTT

V gene: TRBV29-1
D gene: -
J gene: TRBJ1-1
clone size: many
CDR3 protein: CSVLTPNTEAFF
CDR3 DNA: TGCAGCGTATTGACACCGAACACTGAAGCTTTCTTT

V gene: TRBV6-5
D gene: -
J gene: TRBJ1-1
clone size: -
CDR3 protein: CASSYSSRMNTEAFF
CDR3 DNA: TGTGCCAGCAGTTACTCGAGCCGGATGAACACTGAAGCTTTCTTT

V gene: TRBV29-1
D gene: -
J gene: TRBJ2-7
clone size: many
CDR3 protein: CSVGQGLHEQYF
CDR3 DNA: TGCAGCGTTGGCCAGGGGCTACACGAGCAGTACTTC

V gene: TRBV4-3
D gene: TRBD2
J gene: TRBJ2-7
clone size: many
CDR3 protein: CASSQSLAEGTYEQYF
CDR3 DNA: TGCGCCAGCAGCCAGTCACTAGCGGAGGGGACCTACGAGCAGTACTTC

V gene: TRBV12-3/TRBV12-4
D gene: TRBD1
J gene: TRBJ1-1
clone size: many
CDR3 protein: CASSLGQGEAFF
CDR3 DNA: TGTGCCAGCAGCCTCGGACAGGGCGAAGCTTTCTTT

V gene: TRBV7-9
D gene: -
J gene: TRBJ2-7
clone size: -
CDR3 protein: CASTADSYEQYF
CDR3 DNA: TGTGCCAGCACTGCGGACAGTTACGAGCAGTACTTC

V gene: TRBV9
D gene: -
J gene: TRBJ2-7
clone size: many
CDR3 protein: CASSVTAATRYEQYF
CDR3 DNA: TGTGCCAGCAGCGTAACGGCTGCGACTCGCTACGAGCAGTACTTC